Presented here are 26 T cell receptor beta chains from one specimen sequenced in a study of cytomegalovirus exposure and HLA in healthy donors. Here immunoSEQ multiplex PCR was the method, and the copy in TCRdb shows in-frame clones only, minus some. The sample contains 220,000 or so clones, 75% to 90% of which appear only once. The sample taken for sequencing was PBMCs. These receptors were obtained from a woman between 25 and 40 years old in good health and CMV-seropositive.

The chain links TRBV5-1 to TRBJ2-1; 7 bases map to TRBD2. The length of the CDR3 is 18 residues. Germline V gene data show CDR1 as SGHRS and CDR2 as YFSETQ. The V gene end was trimmed by 0 bases and the J gene end by 4 bases; junction bases not matched to a gene: 13. CDR3 nucleotides: TGCGCCAGCAGCTTGGCTTTTGGTGGCGGGAGTGATTACAATGAGCAGTTCTTC. It encodes CASSLAFGGGSDYNEQFF. The full variable domain, completed using reference TRBV5-1 and TRBJ2-1, is KAGVTQTPRYLIKTRGQQVTLSCSPISGHRSVSWYQQTPGQGLQFLFEYFSETQRNKGNFPGRFSGRQFSNSRSEMNVSTLELGDSALYLCASSLAFGGGSDYNEQFFGPGTRLTVL.

The rearrangement links TRBV9 to TRBJ2-7; 7 bases line up with TRBD2. The germline gives CDR1 SGDLS, CDR2 YYNGEE. The CDR3 is 12 residues long. With V trimmed by 3 bases and J by 6 bases, 3 bases remained unmatched. This CDR3 reads CASSGEGSEQYF. CDR3 in DNA: TGTGCCAGCAGCGGGGAGGGGAGCGAGCAGTACTTC.

The table lists this clone with a count of one. The chain recombines TRBV6-1 with TRBJ1-1; perhaps TRBD1 as D (5 bases). This CDR3 contains 11 residues. Germline values: CDR1 MNHNS, CDR2 SASEGT. V shed 10 bases and J shed 5 bases, with 11 bases lying between them. The DNA of the CDR3 is TGTGCCACAGCCAGGGCTACTGAAGCTTTCTTT. Protein product: CATARATEAFF.

This chain joins TRBV7-9 and TRBJ2-2; no clear D gene. V gave up 4 bases and J gave up 2 bases, with 14 bases separating them. The CDR3 spans 16 residues. Per the germline V gene, CDR1 is SEHNR and CDR2 is FQNEAQ (reference sequence). The CDR3 sequence: CASSSFLAGNTGELFF. The CDR3 DNA is TGTGCCAGCAGCTCCTTTCTGGCAGGTAACACCGGGGAGCTGTTTTTT. The complete variable domain, with remaining parts taken from reference TRBV7-9 and TRBJ2-2, reads DTGVSQNPRHKITKRGQNVTFRCDPISEHNRLYWYRQTLGQGPEFLTYFQNEAQLEKSRLLSDRFSAERPKGSFSTLEIQRTEQGDSAMYLCASSSFLAGNTGELFFGEGSRLTVL.

This clone was detected a few times. The chain links TRBV6-4 to TRBJ2-1, with D maybe TRBD2 (7 bases). The germline CDR1 and CDR2 sequences are MRHNA and SNTAGT. The CDR3 sequence is 14 residues long. V lost 2 bases to trimming and J lost 5 bases, with 10 bases between them. CDR3 amino acids: CASSDKGGHNEQFF. In nucleotides, the CDR3 is TGTGCCAGCAGTGACAAGGGGGGGCACAATGAGCAGTTCTTC.

This chain joins TRBV7-9 and TRBJ2-7; weak D call: TRBD1 (5 bases). The germline gives CDR1 SEHNR, CDR2 FQNEAQ (reference sequence). The CDR3 spans 15 residues. V was shortened by 6 bases and J by 3 bases, with 18 bases between the two germline ends. The CDR3 sequence is CASSPKHRQSYEQYF. DNA of the CDR3: TGTGCCAGCAGTCCAAAGCACAGGCAGAGCTACGAGCAGTACTTC.

This chain uses TRBV7-9 with TRBJ2-7; 7 bases match TRBD1. Germline CDR1 and CDR2: SEHNR and FQNEAQ (reference sequence). The CDR3 covers 15 residues. V gave up 4 bases and J gave up 3 bases; unmatched junction bases: 9. CDR3 protein: CASSSQGTPIYEQYF. The CDR3 DNA is TGTGCCAGCAGCTCACAGGGGACGCCGATCTACGAGCAGTACTTC.

The chain recombines TRBV19 with TRBJ1-4, with TRBD1 as a possible D gene (6 bases). The CDR3 runs to 13 residues. The V gene lost 6 bases and the J gene lost 8 bases, with 13 bases spanning the gap. CDR1 and CDR2 from the germline V gene are LNHDA and SQIVND (reference sequence). The CDR3 spells CASSDGQLEKLFF. The CDR3 nucleotides are TGTGCCAGTAGCGACGGACAGCTAGAAAAACTGTTTTTT.

The chain is built from TRBV6-5 and TRBJ2-3, with 8 bases matching TRBD1. CDR1 is MNHEY, CDR2 SVGAGI, per germline. V was pared by 3 bases and J by 6 bases, with 5 bases of the junction left unmatched. CDR3 length: 14 amino acids. In DNA, the CDR3 is TGTGCCAGCAGTTATGGCAGGGGGCTGGATACGCAGTATTTT. Residues: CASSYGRGLDTQYF.

On this clone itself: Germline is not matched at one junction end, which may reflect a read error. The V call is TRBV9, the J call TRBJ2-4; D might be TRBD1 or TRBD2, each matching 5 bases. This CDR3 comprises 12 residues. Germline CDR1 is SGDLS and CDR2 is YYNGEE. Written as DNA, the CDR3 is TGTGCCAGCAGCGTAGCTCAGGGACGGCGCGACTTC. Amino acid sequence: CASSVAQGRRDF. Full variable domain (rest looked up from reference TRBV9 and TRBJ2-4): DSGVTQTPKHLITATGQRVTLRCSPRSGDLSVYWYQQSLDQGLQFLIQYYNGEERAKGNILERFSAQQFPDLHSELNLSSLELGDSALYFCASSVAQGRRDFGAGTRLSVL.

The CDR3 loop reads CASSGSAYNEQFF. Here the CDR3 DNA reads TGTGCCAGTAGCGGGAGTGCCTACAATGAGCAGTTCTTC. The rearrangement links TRBV6-5 to TRBJ2-1; 9 nucleotides align to TRBD2. CDR1 and CDR2 from the germline V gene are MNHEY and SVGAGI. The CDR3 extends over 13 amino acids. The junction had 2 bases not matched to a gene; V was cut back by 9 bases and J by 2 bases.

The gene calls are TRBV6-5 and TRBJ2-1; 7 bases line up with TRBD1. V lost 2 bases and J lost 8; bases outside the gene matches: 3. CDR3 length equals 13 residues. Germline CDR1 MNHEY, CDR2 SVGAGI. The CDR3 nucleotides are TGTGCCAGCAGTTACGGGCAGGGGGATGAGCAGTTCTTC. As protein: CASSYGQGDEQFF.

The chain employs TRBV6-5 and TRBJ1-5, with D uncertain. Between the trimmed V and J ends, which lost 6 bases and 4 bases, there was a span of 13 bases. The germline gives CDR1 MNHEY, CDR2 SVGAGI. CDR3 length equals 14 residues. The CDR3 loop reads CASSTLGRNQPQHF. CDR3 DNA: TGTGCCAGCAGCACCTTGGGGAGGAATCAGCCCCAGCATTTT.

This chain links TRBV9 with TRBJ2-3; 13 bases fit TRBD2. Germline loops: CDR1 SGDLS, CDR2 YYNGEE. V lost 1 base, J lost 4 bases, and 12 bases stayed unmatched. The CDR3 is made up of 19 amino acids. CDR3 sequence reads: CASSVTSGRASDGADTQYF. CDR3 in DNA: TGTGCCAGCAGCGTAACTAGCGGGAGGGCCTCCGATGGCGCAGATACGCAGTATTTT. The variable domain in full, with the rest retrieved from reference TRBV9 and TRBJ2-3, is DSGVTQTPKHLITATGQRVTLRCSPRSGDLSVYWYQQSLDQGLQFLIQYYNGEERAKGNILERFSAQQFPDLHSELNLSSLELGDSALYFCASSVTSGRASDGADTQYFGPGTRLTVL.

The chain recombines TRBV7-9 with TRBJ2-7; D is unresolved. The CDR3 extends over 14 amino acids. V lost 0 bases to trimming and J lost 1 base, with 7 bases between them. Germline CDR1 and CDR2: SEHNR and FQNEAQ (reference sequence). CDR3 sequence reads: CASSLAMISYEQYF. CDR3 nucleotides: TGTGCCAGCAGCTTAGCGATGATATCCTACGAGCAGTACTTC.

The V and J genes are TRBV30 and TRBJ1-5, with D unresolved. CDR3 length equals 13 residues. Trimming left V 1 base short and J 7 bases short, with 11 bases between. The germline gives CDR1 GTSNPN, CDR2 SVGIG (reference sequence). CDR3 region: CAWSGGLRQPQHF. The DNA for the CDR3 is TGTGCCTGGAGTGGGGGATTGCGGCAGCCCCAGCATTTT.

DNA of the CDR3: TGTGCCAGCAGCTTATCAAGACGAGACAATGAGCAGTTCTTC. Encoded protein: CASSLSRRDNEQFF. This chain connects TRBV7-8 to TRBJ2-1; unclear D gene. The V gene lost 2 bases and the J gene lost 5 bases, with 10 bases spanning the gap. Germline V CDR1 and CDR2: SGHVS, FQNEAQ. This CDR3 is 14 amino acids long.

This clone was recorded only once. The genes are TRBV30 and TRBJ1-2, with TRBD1 as a possible D gene (5 bases). Germline V gene data show CDR1 as GTSNPN and CDR2 as SVGIG (reference sequence). The length of the CDR3 is 14 residues. With 0 bases removed from V and 0 bases from J, the gap between germline ends came to 8 bases. The CDR3 DNA follows: TGTGCCTGGAGTGTGGGGGGATCTAACTATGGCTACACCTTC. This translates into CAWSVGGSNYGYTF.

The chain carries TRBV6-5 and TRBJ1-2, with 7 positions matching TRBD1. Unmatched junction bases numbered 5, after V lost 5 bases and J lost 5 bases. The CDR3 consists of 13 residues. The V gene's germline CDR1 is MNHEY and CDR2 SVGAGI. CDR3 DNA sequence: TGTGCCAGCAGTCGGACAGGCGTATATGGCTACACCTTC. Translating gives CASSRTGVYGYTF.

This rearrangement joins TRBV29-1 to TRBJ2-1; 10 bases fit TRBD2. Germline V CDR1 and CDR2: SQVTM, ANQGSEA. Trimming removed 8 bases from V and 8 bases from J; junction bases left unmatched: 12. CDR3 length: 14 amino acids. The CDR3 spells CSLSGLAGAHEQFF. CDR3 DNA sequence: TGCAGCCTATCTGGGCTAGCGGGAGCGCATGAGCAGTTCTTC.

This chain links TRBV6-5 with TRBJ1-1; D perhaps matches TRBD1 (5 bases). There are 13 residues in the CDR3. Trimming removed 7 bases from V and 8 bases from J, with 17 bases in between. Germline lookup yields CDR1 MNHEY and CDR2 SVGAGI. The CDR3 DNA reads as TGTGCCAGCATCGGGGGGGTGGACCCCGAAGCTTTCTTT. Its translation is CASIGGVDPEAFF.

The chain links TRBV5-1 to TRBJ1-5; D perhaps matches TRBD1 (5 bases). The V end lost 2 bases, the J end lost 5 bases, and 8 bases lay between the germline ends. Germline V gene lookup returns CDR1 SGHRS and CDR2 YFSETQ. This CDR3 contains 13 residues. DNA of the CDR3: TGCGCCAGCAGCTTTGAAGGGGATCAGCCCCAGCATTTT. Amino acids: CASSFEGDQPQHF.

The chain couples TRBV5-1 to TRBJ2-7; perhaps TRBD1 as D (6 bases). Trimming took 0 bases from V and 5 from J, leaving 12 bases between them. The CDR3 extends over 14 amino acids. Germline lookup yields CDR1 SGHRS and CDR2 YFSETQ. The CDR3 nucleotides are TGCGCCAGCAGCTTGGCGGGACACCTAAACGAGCAGTACTTC. Translation: CASSLAGHLNEQYF.

Only one count was recorded for this clone. The chain couples TRBV5-6 to TRBJ1-2, with D perhaps TRBD1 (6 bases). Trimming took 0 bases from V and 2 from J, leaving 11 bases between them. Per the germline V gene, CDR1 is SGHDT and CDR2 is YYEEEE. This CDR3 is 15 amino acids long. The CDR3 coding sequence is TGTGCCAGCAGCTTGGACAGGGTAGAAAACTATGGCTACACCTTC. It encodes CASSLDRVENYGYTF.

This clone has only one observation. The chain couples TRBV30 to TRBJ1-2; perhaps TRBD1 as D (5 bases). Per the germline V gene, CDR1 is GTSNPN and CDR2 is SVGIG (reference sequence). CDR3 size: 14 residues. Trimming pared 2 bases from V and 6 bases from J, leaving 16 bases between. The CDR3 DNA is TGTGCCTGGAGTCAACGGGGGGATGTGGATGGCTACACCTTC. Protein sequence: CAWSQRGDVDGYTF.

DNA for the CDR3: TGTGCCAGCACCCGAGACCGATACTACGAGCAGTACTTC. Translation: CASTRDRYYEQYF. V usage is TRBV2 and J usage is TRBJ2-7; no clear D. Germline lookup yields CDR1 SNHLY and CDR2 FYNNEI. This CDR3 is 13 amino acids long. V was trimmed by 7 bases and J by 3 bases, leaving 13 bases between them.